This is a list of T cell receptor beta chains from one sample in a study of OX40 agonist ivuxolimab in advanced cancers. Produced via immunoSEQ multiplex PCR; TCRdb's table is partial and in-frame only. The repertoire holds more than 11,000 clones, approximately 80% seen once, with 15% to 20% in the top ten. Sequences were derived from CD4+ or CD8+ T cells sorted from blood, sampled in a trial of the OX40 agonist ivuxolimab. Receptors originate from an adult with an advanced solid tumor such as melanoma, head and neck, liver or kidney cancer. CDR3s include the opening cysteine and the closing phenylalanine or tryptophan. The D gene is left open where the match is weak. Rows give clone size only sometimes, using once, few, many, or a class for an expanded clone.

V	size	D	J	DNA	CDR3
TRBV5-4	.	.	TRBJ2-2	TGTGCCAGCAGCCAAGTAGGACTCACCGGGGAGCTGTTTTTT	CASSQVGLTGELFF
TRBV5-1	.	.	TRBJ2-7	TGCGCCAGCAGCTCCACAGGGCCGCATACCTACGAGCAGTACTTC	CASSSTGPHTYEQYF
TRBV4-1	.	.	TRBJ2-7	TGCGCCAGCAGCCAAGGGCAGGGTGACTACTACGAGCAGTACTTC	CASSQGQGDYYEQYF
TRBV5-1	.	.	TRBJ2-3	TGCGCCAGCAGAGAGGAAATTTACTTT	CASREEIYF
TRBV28	.	.	TRBJ2-7	TGTGCCAGCAGTTTTACTGGGTTCACCTACGAGCAGTACTTC	CASSFTGFTYEQYF
TRBV5-6	.	.	TRBJ2-7	TGTGCCAGCAGCGAGGACTACTTAGGGACCCCGTACGAGCAGTACTTC	CASSEDYLGTPYEQYF
TRBV4-1	.	TRBD1	TRBJ2-3	TGCGCCAGCAGCCAAGATCAGGGCAGGGGGCGCAGAGATACGCAGTATTTT	CASSQDQGRGRRDTQYF
TRBV7-3	.	TRBD1	TRBJ2-2	TGTGCCAGCAGCGCTAGACAGGGGGCTGACACCGGGGAGCTGTTTTTT	CASSARQGADTGELFF
TRBV5-6	medium-sized	TRBD2	TRBJ2-1	TGTGCCAGCAGCAACTCCCTCGGACTAGCCTACAATGAGCAGTTCTTC	CASSNSLGLAYNEQFF
TRBV7-9	.	.	TRBJ2-2	TGTGCCAGCAACGGGGGCGGAAGCACCGGGGAGCTGTTTTTT	CASNGGGSTGELFF
TRBV13	few	.	TRBJ1-2	TGTGCCAGCGGACAAGGCTATGGCTACACCTTC	CASGQGYGYTF
TRBV30	.	.	TRBJ2-7	TGTGCCTGGGGAGGGTACGAGCAGTACTTC	CAWGGYEQYF
TRBV27	.	.	TRBJ2-7	TGTGCCAGCAGTTTAGCCTACTCTGGCTACGAGCAGTACTTC	CASSLAYSGYEQYF
TRBV29-1	.	TRBD2	TRBJ2-1	TGCAGCGTCGACCTTACTAGCGGGGTAAATGAGCAGTTCTTC	CSVDLTSGVNEQFF
TRBV27	.	.	TRBJ2-7	TGTGCCAGCAGCCCCTACGGGACCCGTAACGAGCAGTACTTC	CASSPYGTRNEQYF
TRBV12-2	.	.	TRBJ2-7	TGTGCAAGTCGACCGGGCCACTTACTCGAGCAGTACTTC	CASRPGHLLEQYF
TRBV7-9	.	.	TRBJ2-7	TGTGCCAGCAGCCGCCTAAAAACCACAGTTTCCCACGAGCAGTACTTC	CASSRLKTTVSHEQYF
TRBV5-6	few	TRBD1	TRBJ2-7	TGTGCCAGCAGGCCCGACAGGGACTACGAGCAGTACTTC	CASRPDRDYEQYF
TRBV11-2	.	TRBD1	TRBJ1-5	TGTGCCAGCAGCTTGACAGGGGGAAATCAGCCCCAGCATTTT	CASSLTGGNQPQHF